The 16 T cell receptor beta chains given below trace back to one sample, sequenced in a study of T cells in localized non-small cell lung cancer. TCRdb's copy holds only in-frame clones and misses some; the assay was immunoSEQ multiplex PCR. The profile shows under 2,500 clones, over 35% of them singletons. The source material was lung tumor tissue, sampled before any cancer treatment. The source of these receptors is a female donor at least 60 years old with stage I lung adenocarcinoma.

This clone came up a few times. The J gene is TRBJ2-3, the V gene TRBV11-3; 12 nucleotides line up with TRBD2. The CDR3 is 14 residues long. Per germline, CDR1 SGHNT and CDR2 YENEEA. Trimming removed 2 bases from V and 9 bases from J; junction bases left unmatched: 3. The CDR3: CASSLSLAGGTQYF. CDR3 nucleotide sequence: TGTGCCAGCAGCTTATCCCTAGCGGGGGGGACGCAGTATTTT.

This clone is judged medium-sized. The V and J genes are TRBV1 and TRBJ2-7; no DNA check was done on the table's D call, TRBD2. TRBV1 is annotated as a pseudogene. The CDR3 loop spans 14 amino acids. The CDR3 here is CASSHLVHSYEQYF. CDR3 bases: TGCGCCAGCAGCCATCTAGTTCATTCCTACGAGCAGTACTTC.

The rearrangement uses TRBV30 and TRBJ2-1, with D unresolved. CDR1 is GTSNPN, CDR2 SVGIG, per germline (reference sequence). Trimming took off 7 bases at V and 0 bases at J, with 13 bases between the two ends. The CDR3 is made up of 14 amino acids. Written as DNA, the CDR3 is TGTGCCTTCCGGACGCGGAGCTCCTACAATGAGCAGTTCTTC. It yields the protein CAFRTRSSYNEQFF.

The rearrangement joins TRBV19 to TRBJ2-1; 10 positions agree with TRBD2. CDR3 length: 14 residues. Germline CDR1 LNHDA, CDR2 SQIVND (reference sequence). The V segment lost 5 bases and the J segment 8 bases; nucleotides outside the gene matches: 6. Written as DNA, the CDR3 is TGTGCCAGTAGTTTAAGCGGGAGGGGTCATGAGCAGTTCTTC. Translating gives CASSLSGRGHEQFF.

The chain carries TRBV28 and TRBJ2-5; TRBD1 or TRBD2 may be the D gene (5 bases each). The CDR3 is 17 residues long. Trimming stripped 3 bases from V and 2 bases from J, with 19 bases between. CDR1 MDHEN and CDR2 SYDVKM come from the germline V gene. The CDR3 bases are TGTGCCAGCAGTTTGGGACCCCCGGGCCGGTTACAAGAGACCCAGTACTTC. Protein sequence: CASSLGPPGRLQETQYF.

Judged by abundance, this clone is medium-sized. The chain uses TRBV6-8 and TRBJ1-2; the match to TRBD1 covers 8 bases. The CDR3 is 13 amino acids. Germline V gene sequence: CDR1 MNHGY, CDR2 SAAAGT. With 6 bases clipped from V and 4 bases from J, the junction kept 4 bases outside the gene matches. The CDR3 reads CASSADRGYGYTF. CDR3 bases: TGTGCCAGCAGCGCCGACAGGGGCTATGGCTACACCTTC.

This clone is classed as medium-sized. The chain carries TRBV11-3 and TRBJ2-7; 7 nucleotides align to TRBD1. The germline CDR1 and CDR2 sequences are SGHNT and YENEEA. J was trimmed by 0 bases and V by 5 bases; bases with no gene match: 10. CDR3 length: 16 residues. The CDR3 sequence is CASSRTGQINSYEQYF. CDR3 coding DNA: TGTGCCAGCAGCCGTACGGGACAGATAAACTCCTACGAGCAGTACTTC.

In this sample, this clone turned up once. The chain couples TRBV9 to TRBJ1-4; D uncertain. V dropped 0 bases and J dropped 4 bases, with 10 bases sitting between them. The CDR3 has 15 residues. Germline loops: CDR1 SGDLS, CDR2 YYNGEE. DNA of the CDR3: TGTGCCAGCAGCGTAGGGGTCGGCGGTAATGAAAAACTGTTTTTT. It encodes CASSVGVGGNEKLFF.

By proportion, this clone is large. One junction end does not reproduce the germline sequence, and a read error may be involved. This chain uses TRBV6-8 with TRBJ2-7, with a possible D match to TRBD2 (6 bases). This CDR3 is 14 amino acids long. The germline gives CDR1 MNHGY, CDR2 SAAAGT. The CDR3 reads CAISGGAFSYEQYF. The CDR3, as DNA: TGTGCCATCAGTGGAGGGGCCTTCTCCTACGAGCAGTACTTC.

V usage is TRBV28 and J usage is TRBJ2-7, with 7 bases aligning to TRBD1. This CDR3 is 15 amino acids long. The germline V gene has CDR1 MDHEN and CDR2 SYDVKM. The junction had 8 bases not matched to a gene; V was cut back by 5 bases and J by 1 base. The CDR3 region is CASSPTGAGSYEQYF. The CDR3 coding sequence is TGTGCCAGCAGTCCCACAGGGGCAGGATCCTACGAGCAGTACTTC.

The V call is TRBV12-5, the J call TRBJ2-1; D call uncertain. Germline CDR1 reads LGHNT; CDR2 reads FRNRAP. Trimming removed 2 bases from V and 6 bases from J, with 11 bases in between. This CDR3 region has 14 residues. The CDR3 loop is CASGLSSSLNEQFF. CDR3 bases: TGTGCTAGTGGTTTGTCGTCCAGTCTCAATGAGCAGTTCTTC.

By share of the sample, this clone is medium-sized. The V call is TRBV11-3, the J call TRBJ1-1; 8 nucleotides line up with TRBD1. The length of the CDR3 is 15 residues. The ends lost 4 bases at V and 1 base at J; junction bases unmatched: 5. The germline gives CDR1 SGHNT, CDR2 YENEEA. CDR3 DNA sequence: TGTGCCAGCAGCTCCAGGGGGCTCGGGAACACTGAAGCTTTCTTT. This translates into CASSSRGLGNTEAFF.

The genes are TRBV6-8 and TRBJ1-2; 8 bases align to TRBD1. Germline V gene lookup returns CDR1 MNHGY and CDR2 SAAAGT. This CDR3 contains 14 residues. V shed 2 bases, J shed 4 bases, and the junction held 3 bases outside the gene matches. CDR3 residues: CASSYRQGTYGYTF. The CDR3 nucleotides read TGTGCCAGCAGTTACCGACAGGGGACCTATGGCTACACCTTC.

The chain uses TRBV19 and TRBJ2-5; D ambiguous. Trimming pared 6 bases from V and 2 bases from J, leaving 13 bases between. CDR3 length equals 14 residues. From germline, CDR1 is LNHDA and CDR2 SQIVND (reference sequence). CDR3 sequence (DNA): TGTGCCAGTAGGGCCAGCAGTTTTCAAGAGACCCAGTACTTC. It encodes CASRASSFQETQYF.

The chain uses TRBV19 and TRBJ2-7; 11 nucleotides match TRBD1. The CDR3 runs to 16 residues. Losses at the gene ends were 5 bases for V and 5 bases for J; bases not matched to a gene: 11. The germline V gene encodes CDR1 LNHDA and CDR2 SQIVND (reference sequence). CDR3 DNA sequence: TGTGCCAGTAGTCATTTTGCCGGGACAGGGGGTCACGAGCAGTACTTC. The encoded protein is CASSHFAGTGGHEQYF.

The genes are TRBV6-8 and TRBJ2-1; D not resolved. The CDR3 loop spans 12 amino acids. V lost 5 bases and J 9 bases, leaving 11 bases between the germline ends. Germline V lookup: CDR1 MNHGY, CDR2 SAAAGT. Here the CDR3 DNA reads TGTGCCAGCAGTCGGCCCTCGGGTGAGCAGTTCTTC. This encodes CASSRPSGEQFF.